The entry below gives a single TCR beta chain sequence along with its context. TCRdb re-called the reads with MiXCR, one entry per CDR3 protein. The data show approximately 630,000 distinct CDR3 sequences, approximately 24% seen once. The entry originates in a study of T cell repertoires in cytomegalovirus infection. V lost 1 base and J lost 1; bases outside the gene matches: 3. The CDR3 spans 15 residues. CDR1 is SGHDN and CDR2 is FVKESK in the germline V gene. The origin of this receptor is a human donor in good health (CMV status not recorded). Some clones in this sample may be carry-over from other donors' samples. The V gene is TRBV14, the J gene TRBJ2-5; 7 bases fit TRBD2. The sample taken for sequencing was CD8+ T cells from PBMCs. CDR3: CASSQALAFQETQYF. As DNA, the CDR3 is TGTGCCAGCAGCCAAGCACTAGCGTTCCAAGAGACCCAGTACTTC.